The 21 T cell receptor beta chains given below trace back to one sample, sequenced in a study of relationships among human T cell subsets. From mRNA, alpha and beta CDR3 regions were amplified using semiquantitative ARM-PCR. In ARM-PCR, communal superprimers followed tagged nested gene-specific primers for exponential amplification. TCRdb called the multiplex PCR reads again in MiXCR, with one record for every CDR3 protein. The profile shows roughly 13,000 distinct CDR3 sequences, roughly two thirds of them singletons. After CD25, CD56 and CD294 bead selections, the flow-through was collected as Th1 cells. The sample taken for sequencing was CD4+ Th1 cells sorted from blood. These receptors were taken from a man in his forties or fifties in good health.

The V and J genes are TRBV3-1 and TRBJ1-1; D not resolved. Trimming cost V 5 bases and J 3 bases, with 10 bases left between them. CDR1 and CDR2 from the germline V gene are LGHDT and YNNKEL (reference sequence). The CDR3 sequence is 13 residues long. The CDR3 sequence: CASSFRSDTEAFF. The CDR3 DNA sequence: TGTGCCAGCAGCTTCCGGTCGGACACTGAAGCTTTCTTT.

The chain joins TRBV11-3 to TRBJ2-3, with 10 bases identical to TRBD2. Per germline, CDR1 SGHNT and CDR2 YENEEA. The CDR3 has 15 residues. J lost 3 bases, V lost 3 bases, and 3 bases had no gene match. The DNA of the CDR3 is TGTGCCAGCAGCTTCGGGACTAGCGATACAGATACGCAGTATTTT. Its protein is CASSFGTSDTDTQYF.

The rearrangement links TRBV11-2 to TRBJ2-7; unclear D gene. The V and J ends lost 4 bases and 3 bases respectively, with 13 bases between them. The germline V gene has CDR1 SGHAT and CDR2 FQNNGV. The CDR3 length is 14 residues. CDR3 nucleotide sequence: TGTGCCAGCAGCTGGGCCGAAGGGCGCTACGAGCAGTACTTC. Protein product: CASSWAEGRYEQYF. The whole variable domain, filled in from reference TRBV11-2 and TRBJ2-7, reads EAGVAQSPRYKIIEKRQSVAFWCNPISGHATLYWYQQILGQGPKLLIQFQNNGVVDDSQLPKDRFSAERLKGVDSTLKIQPAKLEDSAVYLCASSWAEGRYEQYFGPGTRLTVT.

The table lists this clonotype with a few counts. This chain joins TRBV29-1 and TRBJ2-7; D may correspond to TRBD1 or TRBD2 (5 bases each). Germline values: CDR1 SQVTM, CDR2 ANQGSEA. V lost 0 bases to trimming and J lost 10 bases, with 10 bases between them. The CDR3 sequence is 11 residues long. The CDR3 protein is CSVEDRDLQYF. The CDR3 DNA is TGCAGCGTTGAAGACAGGGACCTACAGTACTTC.

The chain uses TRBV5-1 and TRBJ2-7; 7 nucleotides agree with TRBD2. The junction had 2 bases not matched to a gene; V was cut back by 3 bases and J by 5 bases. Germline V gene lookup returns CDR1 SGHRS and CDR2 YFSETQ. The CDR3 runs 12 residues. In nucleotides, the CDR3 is TGCGCCAGCAGCTCGGCGGGGGACGAGCAGTACTTC. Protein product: CASSSAGDEQYF.

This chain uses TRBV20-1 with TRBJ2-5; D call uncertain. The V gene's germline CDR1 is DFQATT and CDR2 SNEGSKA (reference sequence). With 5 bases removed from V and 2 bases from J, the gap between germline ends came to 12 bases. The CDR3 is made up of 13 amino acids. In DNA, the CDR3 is TGCAGTGCTCGCCCGCCTAGTCAAGAGACCCAGTACTTC. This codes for CSARPPSQETQYF.

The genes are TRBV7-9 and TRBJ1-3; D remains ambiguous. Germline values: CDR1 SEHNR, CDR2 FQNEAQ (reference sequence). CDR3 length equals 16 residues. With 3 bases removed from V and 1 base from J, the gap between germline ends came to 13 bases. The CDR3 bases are TGTGCCAGCAGCTTTCCCCCAGCTGATTCTGGAAACACCATATATTTT. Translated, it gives CASSFPPADSGNTIYF. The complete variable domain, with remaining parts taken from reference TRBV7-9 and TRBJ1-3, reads DTGVSQNPRHKITKRGQNVTFRCDPISEHNRLYWYRQTLGQGPEFLTYFQNEAQLEKSRLLSDRFSAERPKGSFSTLEIQRTEQGDSAMYLCASSFPPADSGNTIYFGEGSWLTVV.

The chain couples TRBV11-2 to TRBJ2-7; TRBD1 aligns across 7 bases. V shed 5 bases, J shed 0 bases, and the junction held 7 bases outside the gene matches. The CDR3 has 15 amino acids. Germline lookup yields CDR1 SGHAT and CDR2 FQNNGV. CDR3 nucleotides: TGTGCCAGCAGCGCAACCGGGACAGACTCCTACGAGCAGTACTTC. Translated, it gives CASSATGTDSYEQYF.

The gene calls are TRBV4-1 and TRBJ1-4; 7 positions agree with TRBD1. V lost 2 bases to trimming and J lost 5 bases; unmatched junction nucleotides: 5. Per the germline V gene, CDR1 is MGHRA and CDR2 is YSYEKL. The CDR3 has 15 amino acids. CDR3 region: CASSQPGTANEKLFF. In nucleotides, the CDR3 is TGCGCCAGCAGCCAACCCGGGACAGCCAATGAAAAACTGTTTTTT.

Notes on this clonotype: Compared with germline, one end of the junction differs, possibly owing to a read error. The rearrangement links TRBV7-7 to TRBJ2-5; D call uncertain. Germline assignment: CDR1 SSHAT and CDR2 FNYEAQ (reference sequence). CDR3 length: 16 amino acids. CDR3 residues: CASSLAYGAPQETQYF. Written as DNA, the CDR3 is TGTGCTAGCAGCTTAGCCTATGGAGCACCCCAAGAGACCCAGTACTTC.

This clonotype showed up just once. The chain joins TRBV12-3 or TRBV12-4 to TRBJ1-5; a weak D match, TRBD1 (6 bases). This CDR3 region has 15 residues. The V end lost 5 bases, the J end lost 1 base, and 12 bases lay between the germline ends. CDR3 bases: TGTGCCAGCAGTACGGTTACAGGGAGCAATCAGCCCCAGCATTTT. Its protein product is CASSTVTGSNQPQHF.

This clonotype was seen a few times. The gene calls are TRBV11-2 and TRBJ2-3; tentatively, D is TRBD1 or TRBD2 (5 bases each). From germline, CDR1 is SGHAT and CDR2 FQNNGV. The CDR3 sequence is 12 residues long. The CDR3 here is CASGTVIGTQYF. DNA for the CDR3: TGTGCTTCGGGGACGGTGATAGGTACGCAGTATTTT.

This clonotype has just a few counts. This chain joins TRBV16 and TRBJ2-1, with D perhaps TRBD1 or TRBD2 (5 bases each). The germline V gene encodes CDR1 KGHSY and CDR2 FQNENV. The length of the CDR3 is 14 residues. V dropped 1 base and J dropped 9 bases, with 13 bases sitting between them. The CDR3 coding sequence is TGTGCCAGCAGCCAATGGGGACGAGCCGGTGAGCAGTTCTTC. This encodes CASSQWGRAGEQFF.

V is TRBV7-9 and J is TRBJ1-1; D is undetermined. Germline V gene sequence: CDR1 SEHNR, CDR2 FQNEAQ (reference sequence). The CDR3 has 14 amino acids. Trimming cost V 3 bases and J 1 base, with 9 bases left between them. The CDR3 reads CASSLEGRNTEAFF. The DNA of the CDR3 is TGTGCCAGCAGCTTGGAGGGTAGGAACACTGAAGCTTTCTTT.

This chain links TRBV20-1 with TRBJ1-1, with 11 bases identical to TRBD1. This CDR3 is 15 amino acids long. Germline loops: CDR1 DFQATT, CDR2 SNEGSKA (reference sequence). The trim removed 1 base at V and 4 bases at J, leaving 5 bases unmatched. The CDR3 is CSARVGTGGSTEAFF. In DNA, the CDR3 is TGCAGTGCTAGAGTCGGGACAGGGGGTTCCACTGAAGCTTTCTTT.

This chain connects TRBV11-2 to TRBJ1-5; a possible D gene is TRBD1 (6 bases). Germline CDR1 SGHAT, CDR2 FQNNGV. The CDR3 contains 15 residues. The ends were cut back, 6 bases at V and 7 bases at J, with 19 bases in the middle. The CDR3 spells CASSPTGGRGQPQHF. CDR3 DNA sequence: TGTGCCAGCAGTCCCACCGGGGGGCGAGGACAGCCCCAGCATTTT.

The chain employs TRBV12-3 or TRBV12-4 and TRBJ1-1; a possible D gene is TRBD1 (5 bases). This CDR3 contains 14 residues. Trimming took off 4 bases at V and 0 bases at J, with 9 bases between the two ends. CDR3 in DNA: TGTGCCAGCAGTTCGACAGCAATGAACACTGAAGCTTTCTTT. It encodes CASSSTAMNTEAFF.

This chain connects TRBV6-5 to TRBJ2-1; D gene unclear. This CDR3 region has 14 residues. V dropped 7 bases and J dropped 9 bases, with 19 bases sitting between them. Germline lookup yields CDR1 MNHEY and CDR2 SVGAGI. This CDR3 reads CASTTRSGSGEQFF. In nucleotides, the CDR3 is TGTGCCAGCACCACGAGGTCCGGGTCGGGTGAGCAGTTCTTC.

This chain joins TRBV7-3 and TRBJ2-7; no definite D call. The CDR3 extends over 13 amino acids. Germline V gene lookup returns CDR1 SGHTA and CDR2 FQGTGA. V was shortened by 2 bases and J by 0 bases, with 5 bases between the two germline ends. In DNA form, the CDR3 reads TGTGCCAGCAGCTTACTGGCCTCCTACGAGCAGTACTTC. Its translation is CASSLLASYEQYF.

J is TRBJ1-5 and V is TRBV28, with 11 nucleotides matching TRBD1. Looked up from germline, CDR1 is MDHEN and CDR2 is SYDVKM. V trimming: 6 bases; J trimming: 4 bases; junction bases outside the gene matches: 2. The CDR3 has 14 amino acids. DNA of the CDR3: TGTGCCAGCAGGGGGACAGGGGGTAATCAGCCCCAGCATTTT. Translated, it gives CASRGTGGNQPQHF.

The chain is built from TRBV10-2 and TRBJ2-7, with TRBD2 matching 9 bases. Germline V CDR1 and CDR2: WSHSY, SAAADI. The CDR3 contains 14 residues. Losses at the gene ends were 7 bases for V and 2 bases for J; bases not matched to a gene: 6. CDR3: CASTYPSGTYEQYF. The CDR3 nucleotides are TGCGCCAGCACATACCCTAGCGGGACCTACGAGCAGTACTTC.